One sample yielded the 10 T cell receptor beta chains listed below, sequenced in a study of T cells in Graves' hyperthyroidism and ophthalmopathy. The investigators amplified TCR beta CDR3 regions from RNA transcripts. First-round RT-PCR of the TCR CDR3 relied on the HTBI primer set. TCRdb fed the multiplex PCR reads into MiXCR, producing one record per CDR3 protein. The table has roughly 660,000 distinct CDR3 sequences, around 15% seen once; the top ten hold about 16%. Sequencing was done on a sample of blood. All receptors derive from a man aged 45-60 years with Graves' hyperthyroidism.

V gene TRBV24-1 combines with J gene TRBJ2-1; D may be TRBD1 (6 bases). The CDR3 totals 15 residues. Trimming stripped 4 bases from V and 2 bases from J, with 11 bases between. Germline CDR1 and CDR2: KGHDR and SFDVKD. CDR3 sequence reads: CATSDDRLPYNEQFF. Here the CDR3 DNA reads TGTGCCACCAGTGACGACAGGTTACCCTACAATGAGCAGTTCTTC.

CDR3 protein: CASSGAGTSQETQYF. For the CDR3, the DNA is TGCGCCAGCAGTGGCGCGGGGACATCCCAAGAGACCCAGTACTTC. V and J are TRBV10-1 and TRBJ2-5; D tentatively reads TRBD1 or TRBD2 (6 bases each). CDR1 is WNHNN, CDR2 SYGVQD, per germline (reference sequence). The CDR3 totals 15 residues. V lost 4 bases, J lost 1 base, and 13 bases lay in between.

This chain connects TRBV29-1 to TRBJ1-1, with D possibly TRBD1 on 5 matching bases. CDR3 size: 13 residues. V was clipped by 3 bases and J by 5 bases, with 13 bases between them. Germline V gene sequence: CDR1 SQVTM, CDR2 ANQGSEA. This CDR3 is CSVDRGGGTEAFF. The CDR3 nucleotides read TGCAGCGTTGACCGCGGGGGGGGAACTGAAGCTTTCTTT. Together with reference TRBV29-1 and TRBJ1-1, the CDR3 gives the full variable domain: SAVISQKPSRDICQRGTSLTIQCQVDSQVTMMFWYRQQPGQSLTLIATANQGSEATYESGFVIDKFPISRPNLTFSTLTVSNMSPEDSSIYLCSVDRGGGTEAFFGQGTRLTVV.

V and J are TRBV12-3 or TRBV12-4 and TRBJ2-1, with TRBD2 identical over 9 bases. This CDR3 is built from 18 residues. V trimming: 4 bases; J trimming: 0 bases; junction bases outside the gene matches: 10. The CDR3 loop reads CASSWASGTVPSYNEQFF. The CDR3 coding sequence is TGTGCCAGCAGTTGGGCTAGCGGGACTGTCCCCTCCTACAATGAGCAGTTCTTC.

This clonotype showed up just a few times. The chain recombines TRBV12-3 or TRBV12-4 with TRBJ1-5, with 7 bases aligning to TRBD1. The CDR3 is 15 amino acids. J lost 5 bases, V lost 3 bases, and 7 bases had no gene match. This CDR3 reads CASSFRDRSYQPQHF. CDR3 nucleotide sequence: TGTGCCAGCAGTTTCCGGGACAGAAGTTATCAGCCCCAGCATTTT.

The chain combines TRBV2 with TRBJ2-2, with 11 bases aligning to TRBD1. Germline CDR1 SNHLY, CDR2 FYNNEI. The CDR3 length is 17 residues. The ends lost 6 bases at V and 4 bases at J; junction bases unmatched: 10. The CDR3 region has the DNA TGTGCCAGCAGATGGCGGACAGGGGGCTTGGGCACCGGGGAGCTGTTTTTT. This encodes CASRWRTGGLGTGELFF. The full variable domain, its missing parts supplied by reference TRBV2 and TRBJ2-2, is EPEVTQTPSHQVTQMGQEVILRCVPISNHLYFYWYRQILGQKVEFLVSFYNNEISEKSEIFDDQFSVERPDGSNFTLKIRSTKLEDSAMYFCASRWRTGGLGTGELFFGEGSRLTVL.

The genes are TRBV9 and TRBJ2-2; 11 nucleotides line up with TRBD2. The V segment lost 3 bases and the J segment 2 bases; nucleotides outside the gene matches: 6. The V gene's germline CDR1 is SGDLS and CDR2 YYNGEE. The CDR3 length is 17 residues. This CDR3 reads CASSGNLAGGNTGELFF. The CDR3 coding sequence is TGTGCCAGCAGCGGGAACCTAGCGGGAGGAAACACCGGGGAGCTGTTTTTT. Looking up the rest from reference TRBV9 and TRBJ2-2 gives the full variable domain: DSGVTQTPKHLITATGQRVTLRCSPRSGDLSVYWYQQSLDQGLQFLIQYYNGEERAKGNILERFSAQQFPDLHSELNLSSLELGDSALYFCASSGNLAGGNTGELFFGEGSRLTVL.

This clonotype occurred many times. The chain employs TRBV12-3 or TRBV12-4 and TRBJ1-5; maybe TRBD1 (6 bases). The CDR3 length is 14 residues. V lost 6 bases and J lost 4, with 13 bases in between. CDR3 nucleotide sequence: TGTGCCAGCAGCCGGGCGGACAGAAATCAGCCCCAGCATTTT. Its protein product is CASSRADRNQPQHF.

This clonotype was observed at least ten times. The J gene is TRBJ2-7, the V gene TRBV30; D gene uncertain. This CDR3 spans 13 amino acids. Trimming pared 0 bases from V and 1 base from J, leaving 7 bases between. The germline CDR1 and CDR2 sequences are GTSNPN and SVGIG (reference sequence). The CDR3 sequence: CAWSVQWSYEQYF. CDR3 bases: TGTGCCTGGAGTGTACAATGGTCCTACGAGCAGTACTTC. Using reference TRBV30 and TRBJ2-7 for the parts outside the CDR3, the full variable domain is SQTIHQWPATLVQPVGSPLSLECTVEGTSNPNLYWYRQAAGRGLQLLFYSVGIGQISSEVPQNLSASRPQDRQFILSSKKLLLSDSGFYLCAWSVQWSYEQYFGPGTRLTVT.

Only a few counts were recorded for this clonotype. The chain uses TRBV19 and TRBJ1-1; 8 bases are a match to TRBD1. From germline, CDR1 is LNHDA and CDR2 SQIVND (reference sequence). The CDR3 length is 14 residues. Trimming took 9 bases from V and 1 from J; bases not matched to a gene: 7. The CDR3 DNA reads TGTGCCAGCAACATACAGGGGGGGAACACTGAAGCTTTCTTT. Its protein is CASNIQGGNTEAFF.